The 8 T cell receptor beta chains below all came from one sample that was sequenced in a study of CD8+CD57+ T cells in acquired aplastic anemia. Genomic DNA acted as the template from which TCR beta VDJ combination and CDR3 sequence profiling were carried out. TCRdb re-derived calls from the reads in MiXCR, one entry per CDR3 protein. Among 120,000 or so distinct CDR3 sequences, approximately 40% were seen once, and the ten largest hold over 2%. By flow cytometry, patients selected for sequencing had shown an expansion of CD8+CD57+ cells. Sequencing was performed on sorted CD4+, CD8+, or CD8+CD57+ T cells (not recorded which) from PBMCs. The receptors were gathered from a human donor with aplastic anemia.

On this clonotype: This may arise from a read error, as a much more abundant clone is one base away. The V gene is TRBV20-1, the J gene TRBJ2-1; 7 nucleotides align to TRBD2. CDR1 and CDR2 (germline): DFQATT, SNEGSKA (reference sequence). The CDR3 sequence is 14 residues long. The CDR3 region is CSGIGGGGYNERFF. DNA for the CDR3: TGCAGTGGCATCGGCGGGGGTGGGTACAATGAGCGGTTCTTC.

This clonotype was found many times. CDR3 sequence reads: CASSLGQGYTEAFF. CDR3 bases: TGTGCCAGCAGCTTGGGTCAGGGGTACACTGAAGCTTTCTTT. V and J are TRBV5-5 and TRBJ1-1; TRBD1 is a possible D gene (6 bases). Germline CDR1 and CDR2: SGHKS and YYEKEE (reference sequence). This CDR3 spans 14 amino acids. Between the trimmed V and J ends, which lost 0 bases and 3 bases, there was a span of 9 bases.

The sample holds many counts of this clonotype. V and J are TRBV20-1 and TRBJ2-1; 8 bases fit TRBD2. The CDR3 runs to 13 residues. Losses at the gene ends were 4 bases for V and 7 bases for J; bases not matched to a gene: 6. Germline V gene data show CDR1 as DFQATT and CDR2 as SNEGSKA (reference sequence). CDR3 sequence (DNA): TGCAGTGCTATTGGCGGGGGGTGGAATGAGCAGTTCTTC. This translates into CSAIGGGWNEQFF.

This clonotype was observed at least ten times. This sequence joins TRBV6-1 and TRBJ1-4, with 8 bases aligning to TRBD1. CDR1 and CDR2 (germline): MNHNS, SASEGT. With 8 bases clipped from V and 3 bases from J, the junction kept 8 bases outside the gene matches. This CDR3 spans 15 amino acids. The CDR3 DNA sequence: TGTGCCAGCCTCGACAGGGGTGCCTCTAATGAAAAACTGTTTTTT. As protein: CASLDRGASNEKLFF.

This clonotype was counted ten times or more. The chain uses TRBV29-1 and TRBJ1-2; tentatively, D is TRBD1 (5 bases). The CDR3 covers 12 residues. Per germline, CDR1 SQVTM and CDR2 ANQGSEA. Trimming removed 4 bases from V and 4 bases from J, with 10 bases in between. This CDR3 is CSVVGGAYGYTF. CDR3 DNA sequence: TGCAGCGTTGTTGGAGGGGCCTATGGCTACACCTTC.

The sample holds many counts of this clonotype. This rearrangement joins TRBV20-1 to TRBJ1-4, with a tentative D call TRBD1 (5 bases). CDR1 is DFQATT and CDR2 is SNEGSKA in the germline V gene (reference sequence). V was cut by 1 base and J by 8 bases, with 14 bases left in between. This CDR3 contains 14 residues. In nucleotides, the CDR3 is TGCAGTGCTAGAGTGGAGACAGCGAGAGAAAAACTGTTTTTT. As protein: CSARVETAREKLFF.

This clonotype showed up many times. The V call is TRBV2, the J call TRBJ1-6, with a possible D match to TRBD1 (5 bases). V lost 2 bases to trimming and J lost 6 bases, with 11 bases between them. Germline V gene data show CDR1 as SNHLY and CDR2 as FYNNEI. The CDR3 runs to 15 residues. This CDR3 is CASSERGSSNSPLHF. CDR3 in DNA: TGTGCCAGCAGTGAAAGGGGATCGTCTAATTCACCCCTCCACTTT.

A remark on this clonotype: At one end, the junction sequence differs from germline, possibly due to a read error. For the CDR3, the DNA is TGTGCCGGCACGGCAGGGGGCGCTGGGGCTAACGTCCTGACTTTC. Encoded protein: CAGTAGGAGANVLTF. This rearrangement joins TRBV6-2 or TRBV6-3 to TRBJ2-6, with 8 bases fitting TRBD1. The CDR3 has 15 amino acids. Germline assignment: CDR1 MNHEY and CDR2 SVGEGT.